The 10 T cell receptor beta chains below all came from one sample that was sequenced in a study of cytomegalovirus exposure and HLA in healthy donors. PCR involved 60 Vbeta and 13 Jbeta primers. Using immunoSEQ multiplex PCR, the repertoire was profiled, and TCRdb retains in-frame clones only, with some absent. The sample lists approximately 180,000 clones; roughly 87% were seen once. Sequenced sample: PBMCs. Receptors were obtained from a girl under three years old in good health and CMV-seronegative.

The rearrangement links TRBV11-3 to TRBJ2-7; 9 bases align to TRBD1. Germline V gene sequence: CDR1 SGHNT, CDR2 YENEEA. Trimming cost V 2 bases and J 6 bases; bases outside gene matches: 5. The CDR3 is 14 residues long. The CDR3 is CASSLRDRVSEQYF. CDR3 in DNA: TGTGCCAGCAGCTTAAGGGACAGGGTAAGCGAGCAGTACTTC.

The V gene is TRBV6-1, the J gene TRBJ1-5, with D maybe TRBD1 (6 bases). Trimming took 6 bases from V and 2 from J, leaving 11 bases between them. CDR3 length: 14 residues. Germline CDR1 and CDR2: MNHNS and SASEGT. CDR3 sequence reads: CASSRRQGNQPQHF. In nucleotides, the CDR3 is TGTGCCAGCAGCAGAAGACAGGGCAATCAGCCCCAGCATTTT.

The chain is built from TRBV18 and TRBJ2-7, with a weak D call TRBD2 (5 bases). V lost 1 base and J 5 bases, leaving 6 bases between the germline ends. The CDR3 length is 12 residues. Germline V gene sequence: CDR1 KGHSH, CDR2 LQKENI. The CDR3: CASSPRRDEQYF. In DNA, the CDR3 is TGTGCCAGCTCACCACGGCGGGACGAGCAGTACTTC.

This clone appeared a single time. J is TRBJ2-4 and V is TRBV29-1, with D unresolved. The V end was cut by 7 bases, the J end by 0 bases, with 10 bases between. The CDR3 consists of 13 residues. Per germline, CDR1 SQVTM and CDR2 ANQGSEA. CDR3 DNA: TGCAGCGGGGCAGTTCTAGCCAAAAACATTCAGTACTTC. This gives the protein CSGAVLAKNIQYF.

This sequence joins TRBV19 and TRBJ2-2; 9 nucleotides line up with TRBD1. The CDR3 is 15 residues long. Germline CDR1 is LNHDA and CDR2 is SQIVND (reference sequence). V shed 3 bases, J shed 6 bases, and the junction held 5 bases outside the gene matches. The chain's CDR3 is CASSIWTGAAGELFF. CDR3 bases: TGTGCCAGTAGTATTTGGACAGGGGCTGCCGGGGAGCTGTTTTTT. The entire variable domain, with the rest obtained from reference TRBV19 and TRBJ2-2, is as follows: DGGITQSPKYLFRKEGQNVTLSCEQNLNHDAMYWYRQDPGQGLRLIYYSQIVNDFQKGDIAEGYSVSREKKESFPLTVTSAQKNPTAFYLCASSIWTGAAGELFFGEGSRLTVL.

The chain joins TRBV5-1 to TRBJ2-7; TRBD1 might be the D (6 bases). V lost 2 bases and J 0 bases, leaving 12 bases between the germline ends. Germline V gene lookup returns CDR1 SGHRS and CDR2 YFSETQ. There are 15 residues in the CDR3. The DNA for the CDR3 is TGCGCCAGCAGCTTTGGGGACACATACTCCTACGAGCAGTACTTC. Encoded protein: CASSFGDTYSYEQYF.

The chain has TRBV6-1 and TRBJ1-5, with D possibly TRBD1 on 6 matching bases. The CDR3 covers 13 residues. CDR1 and CDR2 from the germline V gene are MNHNS and SASEGT. Trimming cost V 4 bases and J 7 bases, with 11 bases left between them. Written as DNA, the CDR3 is TGTGCCAGCAGTGCCACAGGGCTGCAGCCCCAGCATTTT. Its translation: CASSATGLQPQHF.

The gene calls are TRBV29-1 and TRBJ2-7; 8 bases are shared with TRBD2. V lost 5 bases to trimming and J lost 2 bases; unmatched junction nucleotides: 5. This CDR3 has 13 residues. CDR1 SQVTM and CDR2 ANQGSEA come from the germline V gene. The CDR3 coding sequence is TGCAGCGTTAGGTCTAGCGGGCCCTACGAGCAGTACTTC. Its translation is CSVRSSGPYEQYF.

Worth noting for this clone: Additional DNA sequences in this sample encode the identical CDR3. The CDR3 sequence is CASSSGQGEQYF. DNA of the CDR3: TGTGCCAGCAGCTCGGGACAGGGCGAGCAGTACTTC. The gene calls are TRBV7-3 and TRBJ2-7; 9 bases agree with TRBD1. The V and J ends lost 4 bases and 6 bases, in that order; junction bases with no gene match: 1. Germline V gene lookup returns CDR1 SGHTA and CDR2 FQGTGA. This CDR3 has 12 amino acids.

The table lists this clone with a count of one. The V call is TRBV19, the J call TRBJ2-7; D might be TRBD2 (7 bases). The CDR3 has 16 amino acids. Germline CDR1 is LNHDA and CDR2 is SQIVND (reference sequence). V lost 1 base and J 1 base, leaving 14 bases between the germline ends. The DNA of the CDR3 is TGTGCCAGTAGTATAGCTCGGCGGGGGCTGTCCTACGAGCAGTACTTC. It codes for CASSIARRGLSYEQYF. The full variable domain, completed using reference TRBV19 and TRBJ2-7, is DGGITQSPKYLFRKEGQNVTLSCEQNLNHDAMYWYRQDPGQGLRLIYYSQIVNDFQKGDIAEGYSVSREKKESFPLTVTSAQKNPTAFYLCASSIARRGLSYEQYFGPGTRLTVT.